This TCR beta chain was identified in a study of multiple sclerosis patients with progressive multifocal leukoencephalopathy. General study points: In most PML patients, TRB repertoires appeared less diverse by entropy. Before and during natalizumab, the clones expanded at PML already existed.

In regard to this clone: The antigen remains undetermined.

Germline CDR1 reads SGHRS; CDR2 reads YFSETQ. Trimming cost V 0 bases and J 5 bases, with 3 bases left between them. This CDR3 spans 13 amino acids. Specified time point: less than 15 months of natalizumab therapy. Samples T1 and T2 were drawn at 6 and 12 months of therapy, respectively. Assay: immunoSEQ multiplex PCR; the TCRdb copy retains only in-frame clones and omits some. This table holds approximately 30,000 clones, nearly 90% found once. Specimen: PBMCs, collected from a patient treated with natalizumab. V usage is TRBV5-1 and J usage is TRBJ1-6; D is ambiguous. The sequence derives from a human donor with multiple sclerosis. CDR3 bases: TGCGCCAGCAGCTTGGCTGATAATTCACCCCTCCACTTT. It is translated as CASSLADNSPLHF.